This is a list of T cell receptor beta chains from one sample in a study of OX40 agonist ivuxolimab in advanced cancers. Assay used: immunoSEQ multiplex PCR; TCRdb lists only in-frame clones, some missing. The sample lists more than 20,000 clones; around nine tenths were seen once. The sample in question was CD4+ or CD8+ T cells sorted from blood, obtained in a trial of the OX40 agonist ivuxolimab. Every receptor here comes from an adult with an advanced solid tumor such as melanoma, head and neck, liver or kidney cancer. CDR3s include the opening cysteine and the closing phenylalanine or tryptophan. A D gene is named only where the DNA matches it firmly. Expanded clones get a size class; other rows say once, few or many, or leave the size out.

CDR3aa: CASSQGSNEQFF
CDR3nt: TGTGCCAGCAGCCAAGGAAGTAATGAGCAGTTCTTC
d_gene: NA
j_gene: TRBJ2-1
v_gene: TRBV16
abundance: NA

CDR3aa: CASGLVFWAGETQYF
CDR3nt: TGTGCTAGTGGTTTGGTATTCTGGGCGGGGGAGACCCAGTACTTC
d_gene: NA
j_gene: TRBJ2-5
v_gene: TRBV12-5
abundance: once

CDR3aa: CASSLLASSYNEQFF
CDR3nt: TGTGCCAGCAGCTTACTAGCCAGCTCCTACAATGAGCAGTTCTTC
d_gene: NA
j_gene: TRBJ2-1
v_gene: TRBV7-8
abundance: NA

CDR3aa: CASSPGGPSYEQYF
CDR3nt: TGTGCCAGCAGCCCCGGGGGGCCCAGCTACGAGCAGTACTTC
d_gene: NA
j_gene: TRBJ2-7
v_gene: TRBV11-3
abundance: NA

CDR3aa: CASSYSVGLQETQYF
CDR3nt: TGTGCCAGCAGTTACTCAGTGGGACTGCAAGAGACCCAGTACTTC
d_gene: NA
j_gene: TRBJ2-5
v_gene: TRBV6-6
abundance: NA

CDR3aa: CASSQMGASYEQYF
CDR3nt: TGTGCCAGCAGTCAGATGGGGGCGTCCTACGAGCAGTACTTC
d_gene: NA
j_gene: TRBJ2-7
v_gene: TRBV6-1
abundance: NA

CDR3aa: CASSSESSGANVLTF
CDR3nt: TGTGCCAGCAGTTCAGAGAGCTCTGGGGCCAACGTCCTGACTTTC
d_gene: NA
j_gene: TRBJ2-6
v_gene: TRBV6-4
abundance: NA

CDR3aa: CASSQGGGPTEAFF
CDR3nt: TGTGCCAGCAGCCAAGGAGGGGGGCCCACTGAAGCTTTCTTT
d_gene: NA
j_gene: TRBJ1-1
v_gene: TRBV4-2
abundance: NA

CDR3aa: CASSLLAGPRYEQYF
CDR3nt: TGTGCCAGCAGCCTTCTAGCGGGGCCTCGCTACGAGCAGTACTTC
d_gene: TRBD2
j_gene: TRBJ2-7
v_gene: TRBV11-3
abundance: NA

CDR3aa: CASSSLTYEQYF
CDR3nt: TGTGCCAGCAGCTCTCTCACCTACGAGCAGTACTTC
d_gene: NA
j_gene: TRBJ2-7
v_gene: TRBV11-2
abundance: NA

CDR3aa: CASSIEAAMLGYGYTF
CDR3nt: TGTGCCAGTAGTATAGAGGCGGCAATGCTCGGCTATGGCTACACCTTC
d_gene: NA
j_gene: TRBJ1-2
v_gene: TRBV19
abundance: NA

CDR3aa: CASSSKDRAPTDTQYF
CDR3nt: TGTGCCAGCAGCTCAAAGGACAGGGCCCCCACAGATACGCAGTATTTT
d_gene: TRBD1
j_gene: TRBJ2-3
v_gene: TRBV13
abundance: NA

CDR3aa: CASTTVTGGETINTEAFF
CDR3nt: TGCGCCAGCACCACCGTTACAGGGGGCGAAACAATTAACACTGAAGCTTTCTTT
d_gene: TRBD1
j_gene: TRBJ1-1
v_gene: TRBV5-1
abundance: NA

CDR3aa: CASSAGFGQGFNYGYTF
CDR3nt: TGTGCCAGCAGTGCGGGCTTTGGACAGGGATTTAACTATGGCTACACCTTC
d_gene: TRBD1
j_gene: TRBJ1-2
v_gene: TRBV2
abundance: NA

CDR3aa: CASSLFTGRVNTEAFF
CDR3nt: TGTGCCAGCAGCTTATTCACGGGACGGGTGAACACTGAAGCTTTCTTT
d_gene: NA
j_gene: TRBJ1-1
v_gene: TRBV7-9
abundance: few

CDR3aa: CASSKSRRKGTYNEQFF
CDR3nt: TGTGCCAGCAGCAAGTCCAGACGGAAAGGGACCTACAATGAGCAGTTCTTC
d_gene: NA
j_gene: TRBJ2-1
v_gene: TRBV7-9
abundance: NA

CDR3aa: CASTPGGLYGYTF
CDR3nt: TGTGCCAGCACCCCCGGAGGCCTCTATGGCTACACCTTC
d_gene: NA
j_gene: TRBJ1-2
v_gene: TRBV25-1
abundance: NA

CDR3aa: CASSQDGDRVKGYTF
CDR3nt: TGTGCCAGCAGCCAAGATGGTGACAGGGTTAAGGGCTACACCTTC
d_gene: TRBD1
j_gene: TRBJ1-2
v_gene: TRBV4-2
abundance: NA

CDR3aa: CASTRRGTQYF
CDR3nt: TGTGCCAGCACTAGGAGGGGTACGCAGTATTTT
d_gene: NA
j_gene: TRBJ2-3
v_gene: TRBV21-1
abundance: NA

CDR3aa: CASTPGRNGYEQYF
CDR3nt: TGTGCCAGTACCCCCGGTAGAAACGGCTACGAGCAGTACTTC
d_gene: NA
j_gene: TRBJ2-7
v_gene: TRBV19
abundance: NA

CDR3aa: CASSLAEFYEQYF
CDR3nt: TGTGCCAGCAGCTTGGCAGAGTTCTACGAGCAGTACTTC
d_gene: NA
j_gene: TRBJ2-7
v_gene: TRBV11-2
abundance: NA

CDR3aa: CASRSGWGIAEQYF
CDR3nt: TGTGCCAGCAGGTCGGGATGGGGGATCGCCGAGCAGTACTTC
d_gene: NA
j_gene: TRBJ2-7
v_gene: TRBV6-5
abundance: NA